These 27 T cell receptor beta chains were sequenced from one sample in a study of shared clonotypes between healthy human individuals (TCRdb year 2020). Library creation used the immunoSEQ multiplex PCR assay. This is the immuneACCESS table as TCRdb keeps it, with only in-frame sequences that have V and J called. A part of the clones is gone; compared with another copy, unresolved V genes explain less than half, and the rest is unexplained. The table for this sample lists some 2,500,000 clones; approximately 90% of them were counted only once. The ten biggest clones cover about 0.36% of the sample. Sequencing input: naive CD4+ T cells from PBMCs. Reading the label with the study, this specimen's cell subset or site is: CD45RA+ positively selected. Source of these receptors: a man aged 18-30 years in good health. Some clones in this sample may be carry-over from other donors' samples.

DNA of the CDR3: TGTGCCAGCTCGCCGTCTCAGGGTTTCTCCTACAATGAGCAGTTCTTC. This sequence encodes CASSPSQGFSYNEQFF. The V and J genes are TRBV18 and TRBJ2-1, with D possibly being TRBD1 (5 bases). Trimming removed 6 bases from V and 0 bases from J, with 15 bases in between. Germline V gives CDR1 KGHSH, CDR2 LQKENI. There are 16 residues in the CDR3.

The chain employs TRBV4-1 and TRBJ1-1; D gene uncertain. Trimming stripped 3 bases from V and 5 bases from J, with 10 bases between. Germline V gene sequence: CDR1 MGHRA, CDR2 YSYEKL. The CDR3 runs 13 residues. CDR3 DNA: TGCGCCAGCAGCCATTTATTGGGGACTGAAGCTTTCTTT. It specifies CASSHLLGTEAFF.

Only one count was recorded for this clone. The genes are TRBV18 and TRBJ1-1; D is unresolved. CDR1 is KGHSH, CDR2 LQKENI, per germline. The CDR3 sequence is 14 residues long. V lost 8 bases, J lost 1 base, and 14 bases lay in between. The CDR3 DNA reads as TGTGCCAGCCTTCAGACAAGGACGAACACTGAAGCTTTCTTT. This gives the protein CASLQTRTNTEAFF.

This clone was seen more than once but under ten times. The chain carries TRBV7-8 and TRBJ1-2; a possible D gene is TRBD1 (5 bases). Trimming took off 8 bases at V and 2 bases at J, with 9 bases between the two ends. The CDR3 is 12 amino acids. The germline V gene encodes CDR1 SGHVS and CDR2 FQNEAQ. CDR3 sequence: CASGGVNYGYTF. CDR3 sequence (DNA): TGTGCCAGCGGGGGAGTCAACTATGGCTACACCTTC. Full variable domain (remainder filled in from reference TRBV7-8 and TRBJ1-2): GAGVSQSPRYKVAKRGQDVALRCDPISGHVSLFWYQQALGQGPEFLTYFQNEAQLDKSGLPSDRFFAERPEGSVSTLKIQRTQQEDSAVYLCASGGVNYGYTFGSGTRLTVV.

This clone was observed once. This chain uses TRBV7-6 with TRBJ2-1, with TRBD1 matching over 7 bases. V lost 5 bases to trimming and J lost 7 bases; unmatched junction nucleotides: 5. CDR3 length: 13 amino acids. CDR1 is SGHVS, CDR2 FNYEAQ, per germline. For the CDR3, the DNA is TGTGCCAGCAGCGGGGGACAGCATAATGAGCAGTTCTTC. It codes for CASSGGQHNEQFF.

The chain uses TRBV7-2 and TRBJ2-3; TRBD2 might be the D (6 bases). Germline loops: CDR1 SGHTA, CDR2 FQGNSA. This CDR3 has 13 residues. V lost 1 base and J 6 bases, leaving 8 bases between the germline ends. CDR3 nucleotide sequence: TGTGCCAGCAGCTTAGACCGGGAGGATACGCAGTATTTT. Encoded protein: CASSLDREDTQYF.

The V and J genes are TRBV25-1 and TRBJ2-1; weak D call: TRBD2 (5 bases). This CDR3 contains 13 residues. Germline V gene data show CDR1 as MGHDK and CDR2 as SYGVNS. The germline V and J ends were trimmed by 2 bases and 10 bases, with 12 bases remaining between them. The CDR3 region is CASSEGGRLEQFF. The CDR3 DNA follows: TGTGCCAGCAGTGAAGGAGGACGCTTGGAGCAGTTCTTC.

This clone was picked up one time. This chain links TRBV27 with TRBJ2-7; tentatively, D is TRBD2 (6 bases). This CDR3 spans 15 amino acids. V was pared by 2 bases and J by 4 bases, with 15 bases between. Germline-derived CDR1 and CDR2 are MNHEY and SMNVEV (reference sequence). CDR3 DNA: TGTGCCAGCAGTTTAATCCCGGGGGATGTTTACGAGCAGTACTTC. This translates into CASSLIPGDVYEQYF.

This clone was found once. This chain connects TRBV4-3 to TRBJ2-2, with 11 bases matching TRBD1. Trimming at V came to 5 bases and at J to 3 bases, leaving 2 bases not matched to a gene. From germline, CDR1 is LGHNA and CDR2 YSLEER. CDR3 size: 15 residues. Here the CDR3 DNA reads TGCGCCAGCAGCGCGGGACAGGGGGACACCGGGGAGCTGTTTTTT. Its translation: CASSAGQGDTGELFF.

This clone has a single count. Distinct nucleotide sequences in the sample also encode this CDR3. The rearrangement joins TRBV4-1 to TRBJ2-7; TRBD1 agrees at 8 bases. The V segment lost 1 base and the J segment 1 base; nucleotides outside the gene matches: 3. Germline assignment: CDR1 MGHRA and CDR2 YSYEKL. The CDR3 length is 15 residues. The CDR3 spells CASSQGQGASYEQYF. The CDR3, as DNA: TGCGCCAGCAGCCAAGGGCAGGGGGCGTCCTACGAGCAGTACTTC.

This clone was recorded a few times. The CDR3 DNA sequence: TGTGCCAGTAGTATATGGGAAGAAGCTTTCTTT. Amino acid sequence: CASSIWEEAFF. V and J are TRBV19 and TRBJ1-1; D is uncertain. The V end lost 2 bases, the J end lost 8 bases, and 6 bases lay between the germline ends. This CDR3 contains 11 residues. CDR1 and CDR2 from the germline V gene are LNHDA and SQIVND (reference sequence).

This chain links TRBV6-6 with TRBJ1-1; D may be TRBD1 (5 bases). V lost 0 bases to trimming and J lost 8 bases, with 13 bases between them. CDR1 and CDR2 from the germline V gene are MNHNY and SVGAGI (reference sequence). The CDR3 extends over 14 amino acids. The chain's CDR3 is CASSYSSGVVEAFF. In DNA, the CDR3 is TGTGCCAGCAGTTACTCGTCGGGGGTTGTCGAAGCTTTCTTT.

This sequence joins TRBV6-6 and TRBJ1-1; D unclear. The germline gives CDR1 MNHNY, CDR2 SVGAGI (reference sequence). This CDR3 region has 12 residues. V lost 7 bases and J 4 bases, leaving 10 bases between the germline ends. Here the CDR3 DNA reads TGTGCCAGCACCGAACAAGGCACTGAAGCTTTCTTT. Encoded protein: CASTEQGTEAFF.

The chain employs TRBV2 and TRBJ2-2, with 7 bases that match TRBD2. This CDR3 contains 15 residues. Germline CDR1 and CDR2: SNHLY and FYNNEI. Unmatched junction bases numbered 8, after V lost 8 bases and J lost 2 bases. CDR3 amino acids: CASCWGGKNTGELFF. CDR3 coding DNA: TGTGCCAGCTGCTGGGGAGGGAAAAACACCGGGGAGCTGTTTTTT.

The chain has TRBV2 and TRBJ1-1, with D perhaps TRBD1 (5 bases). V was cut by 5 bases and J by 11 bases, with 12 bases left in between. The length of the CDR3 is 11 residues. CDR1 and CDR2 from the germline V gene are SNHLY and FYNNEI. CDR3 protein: CASSRQFSAFF. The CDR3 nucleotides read TGTGCCAGCAGTCGACAGTTTTCCGCTTTCTTT.

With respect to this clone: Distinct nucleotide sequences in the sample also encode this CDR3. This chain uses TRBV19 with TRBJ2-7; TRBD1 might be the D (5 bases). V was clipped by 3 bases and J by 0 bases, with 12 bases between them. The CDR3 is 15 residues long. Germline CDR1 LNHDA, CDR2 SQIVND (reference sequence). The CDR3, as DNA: TGTGCCAGTAGTATTGCCCAGGGCGGCTCCTACGAGCAGTACTTC. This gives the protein CASSIAQGGSYEQYF.

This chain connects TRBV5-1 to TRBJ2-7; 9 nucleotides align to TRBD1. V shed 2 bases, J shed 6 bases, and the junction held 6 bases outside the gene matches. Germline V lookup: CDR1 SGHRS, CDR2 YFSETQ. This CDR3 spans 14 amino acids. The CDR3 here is CASSFGQGTTEQYF. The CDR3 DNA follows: TGCGCCAGCAGCTTCGGACAGGGGACTACCGAGCAGTACTTC.

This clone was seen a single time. The DNA of the CDR3 is TGCGCCAGCAGCCCCCACGAGGGGTGGAACTATGGCTACACCTTC. Its protein is CASSPHEGWNYGYTF. This chain connects TRBV4-1 to TRBJ1-2, with a tentative D call TRBD1 (5 bases). The V gene lost 4 bases and the J gene lost 2 bases, with 14 bases spanning the gap. The V gene's germline CDR1 is MGHRA and CDR2 YSYEKL. The CDR3 has 15 residues.

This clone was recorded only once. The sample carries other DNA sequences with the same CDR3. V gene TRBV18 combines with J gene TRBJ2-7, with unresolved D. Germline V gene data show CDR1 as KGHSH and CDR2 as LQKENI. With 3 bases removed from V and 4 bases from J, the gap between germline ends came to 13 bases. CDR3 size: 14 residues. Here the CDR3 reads CASSPVGGIYEQYF. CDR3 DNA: TGTGCCAGCTCACCGGTGGGCGGAATATACGAGCAGTACTTC.

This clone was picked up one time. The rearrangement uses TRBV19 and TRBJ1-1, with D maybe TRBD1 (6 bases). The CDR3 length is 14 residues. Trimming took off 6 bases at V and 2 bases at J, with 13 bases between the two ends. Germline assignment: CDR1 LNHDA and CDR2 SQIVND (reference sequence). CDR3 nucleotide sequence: TGTGCCAGTAGCAACGACAGGTATAACACTGAAGCTTTCTTT. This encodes CASSNDRYNTEAFF.

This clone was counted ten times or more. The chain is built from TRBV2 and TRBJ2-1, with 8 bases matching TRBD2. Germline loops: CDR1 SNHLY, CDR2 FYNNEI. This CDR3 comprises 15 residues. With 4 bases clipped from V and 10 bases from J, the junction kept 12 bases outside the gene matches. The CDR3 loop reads CASSGLARPGGEQFF. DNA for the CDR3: TGTGCCAGCAGTGGACTAGCGAGGCCGGGAGGGGAGCAGTTCTTC.

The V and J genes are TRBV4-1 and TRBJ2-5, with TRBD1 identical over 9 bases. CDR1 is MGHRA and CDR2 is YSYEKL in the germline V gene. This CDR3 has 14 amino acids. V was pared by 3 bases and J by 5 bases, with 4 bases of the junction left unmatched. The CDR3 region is CASSQDRGEETQYF. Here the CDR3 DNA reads TGCGCCAGCAGCCAGGACAGGGGTGAGGAGACCCAGTACTTC.

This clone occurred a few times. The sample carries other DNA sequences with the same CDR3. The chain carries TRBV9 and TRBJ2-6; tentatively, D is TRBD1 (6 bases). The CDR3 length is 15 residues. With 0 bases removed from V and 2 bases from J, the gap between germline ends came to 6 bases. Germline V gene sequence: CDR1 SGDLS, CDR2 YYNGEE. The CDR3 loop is CASSVDRAGANVLTF. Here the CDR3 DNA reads TGTGCCAGCAGCGTAGACAGGGCTGGGGCCAACGTCCTGACTTTC.

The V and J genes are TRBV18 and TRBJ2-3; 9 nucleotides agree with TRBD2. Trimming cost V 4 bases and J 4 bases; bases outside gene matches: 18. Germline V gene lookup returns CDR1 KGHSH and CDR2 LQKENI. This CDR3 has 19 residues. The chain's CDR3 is CASSRTGPQSGRRADTQYF. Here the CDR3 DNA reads TGTGCCAGCTCACGCACCGGCCCTCAAAGCGGGAGGAGGGCAGATACGCAGTATTTT.

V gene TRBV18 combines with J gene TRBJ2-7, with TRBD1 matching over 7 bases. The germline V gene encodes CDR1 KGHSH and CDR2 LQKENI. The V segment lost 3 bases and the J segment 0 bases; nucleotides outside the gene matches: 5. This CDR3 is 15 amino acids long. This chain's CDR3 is CASSPSDRVSYEQYF. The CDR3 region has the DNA TGTGCCAGCTCACCGTCCGACAGGGTCTCCTACGAGCAGTACTTC.

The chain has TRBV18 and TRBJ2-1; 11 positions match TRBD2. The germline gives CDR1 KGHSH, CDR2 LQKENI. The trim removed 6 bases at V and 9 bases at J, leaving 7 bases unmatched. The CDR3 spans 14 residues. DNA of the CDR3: TGTGCCAGCTCCCGGACTAGCGGGTCAGGTGAGCAGTTCTTC. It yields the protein CASSRTSGSGEQFF.

CDR3 in DNA: TGTGCCAGCAAAAAGGGCCAGGGTACAGTCTACGAGCAGTACTTC. It yields the protein CASKKGQGTVYEQYF. The rearrangement joins TRBV28 to TRBJ2-7, with a possible D match to TRBD1 (5 bases). Germline assignment: CDR1 MDHEN and CDR2 SYDVKM. The CDR3 runs 15 residues. V was shortened by 7 bases and J by 3 bases, with 19 bases between the two germline ends.